This entry lists 30 T cell receptor beta chains sequenced from one sample in a study of neurological immune-mediated disorders. MiXCR, run by TCRdb on the 5' RACE reads, gives a single entry per CDR3 protein. Of 45,000 or so distinct CDR3 sequences listed, about 6% were seen once; the top ten hold around 0.55%. The material sequenced was CD4+ T cells from blood. The source of these receptors is a woman aged 40 to 50 in good health.

This clonotype was detected many times. The V and J genes are TRBV7-9 and TRBJ2-7; the match to TRBD2 covers 13 bases. The J call could be wrong; TRBJ2-5 is a better fit for the DNA end. The CDR3 spans 19 residues. Germline V CDR1 and CDR2: SEHNR, FQNEAQ (reference sequence). The CDR3 loop is CASSLVLAGGPVGPGTQYF. The CDR3 DNA sequence: TGTGCCAGCAGCTTAGTACTAGCGGGAGGGCCGGTTGGCCCAGGGACCCAGTACTTC.

This clonotype was counted many times. The chain recombines TRBV20-1 with TRBJ2-5; TRBD2 is a possible D gene (5 bases). Germline V gene data show CDR1 as DFQATT and CDR2 as SNEGSKA (reference sequence). The V end lost 5 bases, the J end lost 5 bases, and 15 bases lay between the germline ends. The CDR3 loop spans 13 amino acids. The CDR3 reads CSAAGEFEETQYF. The CDR3 nucleotides are TGCAGTGCTGCCGGGGAGTTCGAGGAGACCCAGTACTTC.

This clonotype was picked up many times. This chain uses TRBV11-2 with TRBJ2-3; 8 bases are shared with TRBD1. This CDR3 region has 15 residues. The V and J ends lost 2 bases and 2 bases, in that order; junction bases with no gene match: 3. Germline CDR1 is SGHAT and CDR2 is FQNNGV. CDR3 bases: TGTGCCAGCAGCTTACAGGGGGCTTACACAGATACGCAGTATTTT. Protein sequence: CASSLQGAYTDTQYF.

This clonotype was picked up many times. The chain recombines TRBV29-1 with TRBJ2-7; 8 bases are a match to TRBD1. Germline values: CDR1 SQVTM, CDR2 ANQGSEA. The CDR3 has 12 amino acids. V lost 7 bases, J lost 3 bases, and 5 bases stayed unmatched. CDR3 sequence: CSGYGQGYEQYF. The CDR3, as DNA: TGCAGCGGGTACGGACAGGGCTACGAGCAGTACTTC.

The V gene is TRBV5-8, the J gene TRBJ2-1; the match to TRBD2 covers 12 bases. Germline V gene data show CDR1 as SGHTS and CDR2 as YDEGEE. The CDR3 length is 14 residues. Trimming cost V 5 bases and J 9 bases; bases outside gene matches: 6. The CDR3, as DNA: TGTGCCAGCAGTTTCGGGACTAGCGGGCGTGAGCAGTTCTTC. Encoded protein: CASSFGTSGREQFF. The full variable domain, completed using reference TRBV5-8 and TRBJ2-1, is EAGVTQSPTHLIKTRGQQATLRCSPISGHTSVYWYQQALGLGLQFLLWYDEGEERNRGNFPPRFSGRQFPNYSSELNVNALELEDSALYLCASSFGTSGREQFFGPGTRLTVL.

This clonotype showed up many times. This chain links TRBV12-3 or TRBV12-4 with TRBJ2-5; 7 bases are shared with TRBD1. The CDR3 length is 12 residues. The J segment lost 4 bases and the V segment lost 7 bases, leaving 3 bases of the junction unmatched. CDR3 residues: CASTGGTETQYF. CDR3 DNA sequence: TGTGCCAGCACAGGGGGAACAGAGACCCAGTACTTC.

This clonotype showed up many times. The rearrangement uses TRBV20-1 and TRBJ2-1, with 12 bases matching TRBD2. CDR1 is DFQATT and CDR2 is SNEGSKA in the germline V gene (reference sequence). With 8 bases clipped from V and 5 bases from J, the junction kept 13 bases outside the gene matches. CDR3 length: 16 amino acids. The CDR3 nucleotides are TGCAGTTCGACATTACTAGGGACTAGCGGGCACAATGAGCAGTTCTTC. It specifies CSSTLLGTSGHNEQFF.

This clonotype was detected ten times or more. This sequence joins TRBV5-1 and TRBJ2-3; 13 nucleotides match TRBD2. In germline, CDR1 is SGHRS, CDR2 YFSETQ. CDR3 length equals 17 residues. The V gene end was trimmed by 2 bases and the J gene end by 4 bases; junction bases not matched to a gene: 7. In nucleotides, the CDR3 is TGCGCCAGCAGCTTAGCCGGACTAGCGGGAGTGGCAGATACGCAGTATTTT. Translating gives CASSLAGLAGVADTQYF. The variable domain in full, completed from reference TRBV5-1 and TRBJ2-3, reads KAGVTQTPRYLIKTRGQQVTLSCSPISGHRSVSWYQQTPGQGLQFLFEYFSETQRNKGNFPGRFSGRQFSNSRSEMNVSTLELGDSALYLCASSLAGLAGVADTQYFGPGTRLTVL.

V and J are TRBV11-2 and TRBJ2-3, with 9 bases fitting TRBD1. The CDR3 extends over 21 amino acids. CDR1 is SGHAT, CDR2 FQNNGV, per germline. V shed 5 bases, J shed 0 bases, and the junction held 21 bases outside the gene matches. The CDR3 sequence is CASSPPRRGQGSPFSTDTQYF. In DNA, the CDR3 is TGTGCCAGCAGCCCCCCGCGTAGGGGACAGGGCTCACCCTTTAGCACAGATACGCAGTATTTT.

This clonotype was seen at least ten times. The chain uses TRBV29-1 and TRBJ1-2, with 9 bases lining up with TRBD1. The CDR3 is made up of 13 amino acids. J lost 7 bases, V lost 7 bases, and 10 bases had no gene match. CDR1 SQVTM and CDR2 ANQGSEA come from the germline V gene. CDR3 protein: CSAPGQGFSGYTF. CDR3 bases: TGCAGCGCTCCGGGACAGGGTTTTAGTGGCTACACCTTC. Supplemented by reference TRBV29-1 and TRBJ1-2, the full variable domain reads SAVISQKPSRDICQRGTSLTIQCQVDSQVTMMFWYRQQPGQSLTLIATANQGSEATYESGFVIDKFPISRPNLTFSTLTVSNMSPEDSSIYLCSAPGQGFSGYTFGSGTRLTVV.

This clonotype occurred many times. J is TRBJ2-2 and V is TRBV6-5; the D is unclear. CDR1 and CDR2 from the germline V gene are MNHEY and SVGAGI. V shed 2 bases and J shed 6 bases, with 10 bases lying between them. The CDR3 has 14 residues. The CDR3 here is CASSYLGFSGELFF. The CDR3 DNA reads TGTGCCAGCAGTTACCTCGGGTTTTCCGGGGAGCTGTTTTTT.

This clonotype showed up many times. This chain uses TRBV20-1 with TRBJ2-3; D is undetermined. The CDR3 sequence is 12 residues long. Trimming cost V 7 bases and J 6 bases, with 14 bases left between them. Germline assignment: CDR1 DFQATT and CDR2 SNEGSKA (reference sequence). CDR3 coding DNA: TGCAGTGTGGACGTTACTGGGGATACGCAGTATTTT. Translating gives CSVDVTGDTQYF.

This rearrangement joins TRBV10-2 to TRBJ1-6; a possible D gene is TRBD1 (6 bases). Germline CDR1 reads WSHSY; CDR2 reads SAAADI. CDR3 length equals 13 residues. Trimming took 8 bases from V and 14 from J, leaving 19 bases between them. CDR3 DNA sequence: TGCGCCAGCGGATCAATAACAGGGAGCGCCCTCCACTTT. Translating gives CASGSITGSALHF.

This chain links TRBV18 with TRBJ2-1, with 10 bases aligning to TRBD1. The CDR3 has 16 residues. The J segment lost 7 bases and the V segment lost 0 bases, leaving 6 bases of the junction unmatched. The germline CDR1 and CDR2 sequences are KGHSH and LQKENI. The CDR3 sequence is CASSPPVGTGVNEQFF. CDR3 nucleotide sequence: TGTGCCAGCTCACCACCGGTGGGGACAGGGGTGAATGAGCAGTTCTTC.

The table lists this clonotype with many counts. The chain employs TRBV2 and TRBJ2-1; 11 bases line up with TRBD2. The CDR3 is made up of 15 amino acids. Germline loops: CDR1 SNHLY, CDR2 FYNNEI. With V trimmed by 5 bases and J by 7 bases, 7 bases remained unmatched. The CDR3 DNA follows: TGTGCCAGCAGTCCCACTAGCGGGAGTTATAATGAGCAGTTCTTC. This encodes CASSPTSGSYNEQFF. Full variable domain (rest looked up from reference TRBV2 and TRBJ2-1): EPEVTQTPSHQVTQMGQEVILRCVPISNHLYFYWYRQILGQKVEFLVSFYNNEISEKSEIFDDQFSVERPDGSNFTLKIRSTKLEDSAMYFCASSPTSGSYNEQFFGPGTRLTVL.

This clonotype has ten or more counts. The chain links TRBV7-2 to TRBJ2-7; the match to TRBD2 covers 9 bases. Unmatched junction bases numbered 14, after V lost 0 bases and J lost 5 bases. Looked up from germline, CDR1 is SGHTA and CDR2 is FQGNSA. The CDR3 extends over 18 amino acids. CDR3 region: CASSLAPVASGNLDEQYF. Written as DNA, the CDR3 is TGTGCCAGCAGCTTAGCACCGGTAGCTAGCGGGAACCTGGACGAGCAGTACTTC.

This clonotype was counted at least ten times. This CDR3 reads CASTTLAAEYNEQFF. The DNA for the CDR3 is TGCGCCAGCACCACACTAGCGGCTGAGTACAATGAGCAGTTCTTC. The chain recombines TRBV5-1 with TRBJ2-1; 8 bases match TRBD2. Trimming removed 6 bases from V and 4 bases from J; junction bases left unmatched: 9. This CDR3 contains 15 residues. In germline, CDR1 is SGHRS, CDR2 YFSETQ.

A word on this clonotype: A much larger clone sits a single nucleotide away, making a read error possible. The chain carries TRBV10-2 and TRBJ2-7; D is uncertain. Germline V gene data show CDR1 as WSHSY and CDR2 as SAAADI. The CDR3 is 16 residues long. CDR3 DNA: TGCGCCAACAGTGAGAGTTTTGGGATGGTGACCTACGAGCAGTACTTC. Translated: CANSESFGMVTYEQYF.

This clonotype has a count of ten or more. The chain recombines TRBV7-9 with TRBJ1-2; tentatively, D is TRBD1 (5 bases). The CDR3 totals 15 residues. V lost 1 base to trimming and J lost 8 bases, with 17 bases between them. Germline values: CDR1 SEHNR, CDR2 FQNEAQ (reference sequence). CDR3 nucleotide sequence: TGTGCCAGCAGCTTAGGACGGGGCCCCTTTTCGGGCTACACCTTC. Translation: CASSLGRGPFSGYTF.

This clonotype was found many times. CDR3 sequence (DNA): TGCGCCAGCTATATGGGCGGAACAGATACGCAGTATTTT. It translates to CASYMGGTDTQYF. The chain carries TRBV5-1 and TRBJ2-3; D call uncertain. Trimming took 7 bases from V and 3 from J, leaving 12 bases between them. The germline gives CDR1 SGHRS, CDR2 YFSETQ. There are 13 residues in the CDR3.

This clonotype was recorded at least ten times. J is TRBJ1-1 and V is TRBV7-9; D is unresolved. CDR3 length: 14 amino acids. Deletions cut 5 bases from V and 6 bases from J, with 16 bases between. Germline V CDR1 and CDR2: SEHNR, FQNEAQ (reference sequence). The CDR3 sequence is CASSLPGYGAEAFF. The CDR3 nucleotides read TGTGCCAGCAGCCTCCCCGGTTATGGGGCTGAAGCTTTCTTT.

This clonotype was detected many times. The chain carries TRBV5-1 and TRBJ2-7; 8 positions match TRBD2. The CDR3 covers 14 residues. CDR1 and CDR2 from the germline V gene are SGHRS and YFSETQ. V trimming: 7 bases; J trimming: 1 base; junction bases outside the gene matches: 7. The CDR3 DNA reads TGCGCCAGCGGTCGAGCGGGGGCGTCCTACGAGCAGTACTTC. This sequence encodes CASGRAGASYEQYF.

This clonotype was detected only a few times. V usage is TRBV30 and J usage is TRBJ2-5; 12 bases fit TRBD2. CDR3 length: 15 amino acids. V gave up 2 bases and J gave up 5 bases; unmatched junction bases: 6. Germline V CDR1 and CDR2: GTSNPN, SVGIG (reference sequence). CDR3: CAWSLLAGGTETQYF. CDR3 DNA sequence: TGTGCCTGGAGTCTTCTAGCGGGAGGGACGGAGACCCAGTACTTC.

This clonotype has at least ten counts. The genes are TRBV5-1 and TRBJ2-1; 9 nucleotides agree with TRBD1. Trimming at V came to 1 base and at J to 6 bases, leaving 5 bases not matched to a gene. CDR3 length: 15 amino acids. Per germline, CDR1 SGHRS and CDR2 YFSETQ. The CDR3 sequence is CASSLLGTGTNEQFF. The CDR3 region has the DNA TGCGCCAGCAGCTTGCTGGGGACAGGGACCAATGAGCAGTTCTTC.

The table lists this clonotype with many counts. V and J are TRBV6-5 and TRBJ1-5, with TRBD1 as a possible D gene (6 bases). Deletions cut 6 bases from V and 7 bases from J, with 28 bases between. CDR3 length: 18 residues. The germline gives CDR1 MNHEY, CDR2 SVGAGI. The CDR3 region is CASSPTPTGWGSEQPQHF. CDR3 bases: TGTGCCAGCAGCCCAACGCCAACAGGGTGGGGCTCGGAGCAGCCCCAGCATTTT.

This clonotype was recorded many times. The chain is built from TRBV3-1 and TRBJ2-2; perhaps TRBD2 as D (5 bases). Germline V gene sequence: CDR1 LGHDT, CDR2 YNNKEL (reference sequence). V lost 3 bases and J lost 1, with 9 bases in between. This CDR3 region has 15 residues. The CDR3 loop is CASSQLAVNTGELFF. CDR3 nucleotides: TGTGCCAGCAGCCAGCTAGCAGTGAACACCGGGGAGCTGTTTTTT.

In its sample, this clonotype was seen many times. This chain uses TRBV15 with TRBJ2-4, with TRBD1 matching 9 bases. V gave up 0 bases and J gave up 7 bases; unmatched junction bases: 4. The length of the CDR3 is 15 residues. Germline CDR1 is LNHNV and CDR2 is YYDKDF (reference sequence). The CDR3 nucleotides read TGTGCCACCAGCAGAGATGACAGGGGGGACAACATTCAGTACTTC. This translates into CATSRDDRGDNIQYF.

This clonotype occurred many times. The chain is built from TRBV20-1 and TRBJ2-5, with TRBD2 matching over 7 bases. V shed 1 base and J 7 bases; nucleotides not matched to a gene: 12. The CDR3 contains 15 residues. Germline V gene data show CDR1 as DFQATT and CDR2 as SNEGSKA (reference sequence). In DNA, the CDR3 is TGCAGTGCTAGAGTATCTAGCGGAGCCGTGGGGACCCAGTACTTC. As protein: CSARVSSGAVGTQYF.

This clonotype was recorded many times. The chain employs TRBV29-1 and TRBJ2-3; 7 nucleotides line up with TRBD1. There are 15 residues in the CDR3. Germline V gene data show CDR1 as SQVTM and CDR2 as ANQGSEA. The trim removed 1 base at V and 3 bases at J, leaving 7 bases unmatched. Here the CDR3 reads CSVEGQGLQTDTQYF. The CDR3 region has the DNA TGCAGCGTTGAAGGACAGGGATTGCAAACAGATACGCAGTATTTT.

V usage is TRBV7-2 and J usage is TRBJ2-3; 7 nucleotides match TRBD2. The CDR3 consists of 16 residues. Unmatched junction bases numbered 10, after V lost 4 bases and J lost 3 bases. Per germline, CDR1 SGHTA and CDR2 FQGNSA. In DNA, the CDR3 is TGTGCCAGCAGCTCAGCAGCGGGGCGGAAAACAGATACGCAGTATTTT. Encoded protein: CASSSAAGRKTDTQYF.